This T cell receptor (beta chain) is drawn from a study of T cell repertoires in cytomegalovirus infection. This CDR3 comprises 15 residues. With 7 bases removed from V and 3 bases from J, the gap between germline ends came to 15 bases. Per the germline V gene, CDR1 is MNHNY and CDR2 is SVGAGI (reference sequence). TCRdb re-called the reads through MiXCR, storing one row per CDR3 protein. The sample consists of roughly 920,000 distinct CDR3 sequences, around 31% of them appearing once. Details on this clonotype: Its specificity is unknown.

This clonotype originated in a human donor in good health (CMV status not recorded). Some clones in this sample may be carry-over from other donors' samples. Source: cultured CD8+ T cells from PBMCs, taken from culture after CMV antigen stimulation. The V call is TRBV6-6, the J call TRBJ1-4; a weak D match, TRBD1 (5 bases). The CDR3: CASTPRGVANEKLFF. The CDR3 DNA sequence: TGTGCCAGCACCCCCCGGGGGGTTGCTAATGAAAAACTGTTTTTT.